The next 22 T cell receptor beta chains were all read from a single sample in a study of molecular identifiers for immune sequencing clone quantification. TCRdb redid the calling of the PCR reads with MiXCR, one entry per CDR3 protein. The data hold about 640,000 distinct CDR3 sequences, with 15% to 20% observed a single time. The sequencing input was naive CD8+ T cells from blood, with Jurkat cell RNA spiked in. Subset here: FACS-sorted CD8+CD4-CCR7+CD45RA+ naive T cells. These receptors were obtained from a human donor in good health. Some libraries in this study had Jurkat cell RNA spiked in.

The CDR3 loop is CSAITTKAGGNTGELFF. CDR3 sequence (DNA): TGCAGTGCGATAACCACCAAAGCGGGCGGGAACACCGGGGAGCTGTTTTTT. The chain recombines TRBV20-1 with TRBJ2-2; possible D gene TRBD2, 6 bases. Trimming took 6 bases from V and 1 from J, leaving 21 bases between them. The germline gives CDR1 DFQATT, CDR2 SNEGSKA (reference sequence). This CDR3 has 17 amino acids.

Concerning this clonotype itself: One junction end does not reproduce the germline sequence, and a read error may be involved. The CDR3 loop is CASSLGTSERTDMQYF. In nucleotides, the CDR3 is TGCGCCAGCAGCTTAGGGACTAGCGAACGCACAGATATGCAGTATTTT. V gene TRBV5-1 combines with J gene TRBJ2-3; TRBD2 matches at 10 bases. From germline, CDR1 is SGHRS and CDR2 YFSETQ. This CDR3 comprises 16 residues.

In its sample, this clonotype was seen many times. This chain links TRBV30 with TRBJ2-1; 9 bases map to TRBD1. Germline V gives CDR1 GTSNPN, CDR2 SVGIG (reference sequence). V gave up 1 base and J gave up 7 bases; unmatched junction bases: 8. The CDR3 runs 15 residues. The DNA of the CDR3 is TGTGCCTGGAGTGAAGGGATTGGACAGGGGAATGAGCAGTTCTTC. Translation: CAWSEGIGQGNEQFF.

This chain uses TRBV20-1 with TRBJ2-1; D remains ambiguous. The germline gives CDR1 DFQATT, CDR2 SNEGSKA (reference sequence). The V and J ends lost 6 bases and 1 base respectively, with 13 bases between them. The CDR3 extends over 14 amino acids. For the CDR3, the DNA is TGCAGTGCCTCAAAGACAAATTCCTACAATGAGCAGTTCTTC. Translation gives CSASKTNSYNEQFF.

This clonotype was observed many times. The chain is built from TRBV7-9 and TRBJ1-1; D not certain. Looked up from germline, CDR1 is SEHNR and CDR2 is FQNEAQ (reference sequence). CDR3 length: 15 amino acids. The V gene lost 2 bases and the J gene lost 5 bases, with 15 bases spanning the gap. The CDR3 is CASSLLPKIGTEAFF. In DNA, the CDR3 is TGTGCCAGCAGCTTACTACCTAAAATAGGGACTGAAGCTTTCTTT.

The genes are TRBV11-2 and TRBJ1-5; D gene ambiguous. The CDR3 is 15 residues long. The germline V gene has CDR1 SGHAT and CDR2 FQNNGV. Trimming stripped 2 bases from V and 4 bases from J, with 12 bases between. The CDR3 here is CASSLSLGPNQPQHF. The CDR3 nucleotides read TGTGCCAGCAGCTTATCGTTGGGCCCTAATCAGCCCCAGCATTTT.

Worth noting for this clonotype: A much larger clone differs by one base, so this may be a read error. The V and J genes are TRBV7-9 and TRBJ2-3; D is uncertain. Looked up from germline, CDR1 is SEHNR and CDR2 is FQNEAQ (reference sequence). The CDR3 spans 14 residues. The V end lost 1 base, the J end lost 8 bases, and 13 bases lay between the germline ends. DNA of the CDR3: TGTGCCAGCAGCTTAGTAGAGGATCCAGGTACGCAGTATTTT. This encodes CASSLVEDPGTQYF.

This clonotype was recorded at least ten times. The CDR3 bases are TGCGCCAGCAGCCCGAGCCTGACTAGCGGAAGCACAGATACGCAGTATTTT. The encoded protein is CASSPSLTSGSTDTQYF. The chain carries TRBV4-3 and TRBJ2-3; 9 positions match TRBD2. The CDR3 is 17 amino acids. Trimming took 4 bases from V and 0 from J; bases not matched to a gene: 8. Germline CDR1 LGHNA, CDR2 YSLEER.

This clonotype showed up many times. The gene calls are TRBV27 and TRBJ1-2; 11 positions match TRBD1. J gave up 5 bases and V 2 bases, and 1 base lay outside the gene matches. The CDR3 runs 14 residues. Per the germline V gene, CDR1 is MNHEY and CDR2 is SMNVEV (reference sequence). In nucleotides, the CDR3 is TGTGCCAGCAGTTTAGGACAGGGGGCGTATGGCTACACCTTC. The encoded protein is CASSLGQGAYGYTF.

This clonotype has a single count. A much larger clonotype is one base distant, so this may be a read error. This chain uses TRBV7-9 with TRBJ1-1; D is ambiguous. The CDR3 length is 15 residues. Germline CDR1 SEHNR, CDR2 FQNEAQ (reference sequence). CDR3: CASSPPWSMNTGAFF. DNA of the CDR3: TGTGCCAGCAGCCCACCGTGGAGCATGAACACTGGAGCTTTCTTT.

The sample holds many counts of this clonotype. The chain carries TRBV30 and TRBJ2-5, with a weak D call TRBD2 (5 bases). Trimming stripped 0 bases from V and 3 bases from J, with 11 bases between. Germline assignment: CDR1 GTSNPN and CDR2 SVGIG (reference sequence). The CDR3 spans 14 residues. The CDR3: CAWSVSVGEETQYF. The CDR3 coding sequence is TGTGCCTGGAGTGTGAGCGTCGGGGAAGAGACCCAGTACTTC.

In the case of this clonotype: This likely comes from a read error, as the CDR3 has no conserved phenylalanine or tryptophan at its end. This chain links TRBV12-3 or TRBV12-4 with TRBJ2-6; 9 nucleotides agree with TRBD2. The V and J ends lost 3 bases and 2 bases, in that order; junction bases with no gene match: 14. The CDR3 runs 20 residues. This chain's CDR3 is CASSLGAGGNPLPGANVLTI. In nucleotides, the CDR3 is TGTGCCAGCAGTTTGGGGGCGGGGGGGAACCCCCTCCCTGGGGCCAACGTCCTGACTATC.

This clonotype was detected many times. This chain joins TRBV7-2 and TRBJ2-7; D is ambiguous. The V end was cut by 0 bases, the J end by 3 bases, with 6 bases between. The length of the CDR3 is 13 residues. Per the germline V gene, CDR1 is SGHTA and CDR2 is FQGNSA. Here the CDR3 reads CASSLAPFYEQYF. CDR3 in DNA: TGTGCCAGCAGCTTAGCGCCTTTCTACGAGCAGTACTTC.

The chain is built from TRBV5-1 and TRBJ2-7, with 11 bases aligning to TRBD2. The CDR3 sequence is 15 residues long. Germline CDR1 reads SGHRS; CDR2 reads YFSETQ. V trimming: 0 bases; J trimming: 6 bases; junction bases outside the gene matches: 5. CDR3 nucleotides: TGCGCCAGCAGCTTGGAACTAGCGGGAGTTTCCGAGCAGTACTTC. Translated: CASSLELAGVSEQYF.

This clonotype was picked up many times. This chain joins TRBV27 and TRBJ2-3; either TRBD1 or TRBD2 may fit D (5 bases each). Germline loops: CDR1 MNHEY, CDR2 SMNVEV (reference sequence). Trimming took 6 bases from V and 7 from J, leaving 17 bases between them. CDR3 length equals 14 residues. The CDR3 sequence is CASSRLGERHTQYF. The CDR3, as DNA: TGTGCCAGCAGCCGGTTGGGGGAGAGGCATACGCAGTATTTT.

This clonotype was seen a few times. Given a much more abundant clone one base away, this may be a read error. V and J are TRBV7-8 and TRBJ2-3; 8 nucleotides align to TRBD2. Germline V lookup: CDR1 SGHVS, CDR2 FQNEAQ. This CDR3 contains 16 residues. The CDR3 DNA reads TGTCCCACCATCCGGGGCGGGAGGCCTAGCACAGATACGCAGTATTTT. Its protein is CPTIRGGRPSTDTQYF.

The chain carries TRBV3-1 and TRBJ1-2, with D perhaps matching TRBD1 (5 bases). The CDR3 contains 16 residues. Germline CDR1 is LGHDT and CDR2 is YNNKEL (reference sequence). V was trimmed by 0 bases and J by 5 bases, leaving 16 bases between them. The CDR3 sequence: CASSQDWAGRVYGYTF. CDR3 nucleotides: TGTGCCAGCAGCCAAGATTGGGCAGGGAGGGTTTATGGCTACACCTTC.

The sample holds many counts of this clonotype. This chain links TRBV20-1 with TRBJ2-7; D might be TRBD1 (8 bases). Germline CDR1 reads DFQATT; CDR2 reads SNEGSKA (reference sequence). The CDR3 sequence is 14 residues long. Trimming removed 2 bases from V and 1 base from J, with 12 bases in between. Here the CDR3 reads CSARNRGGSYEQYF. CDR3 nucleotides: TGCAGTGCTAGAAACAGGGGGGGATCCTACGAGCAGTACTTC.

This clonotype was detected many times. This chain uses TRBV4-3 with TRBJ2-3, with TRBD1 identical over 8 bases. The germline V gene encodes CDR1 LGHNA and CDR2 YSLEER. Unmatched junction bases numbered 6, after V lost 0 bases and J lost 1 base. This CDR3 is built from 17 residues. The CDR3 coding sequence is TGCGCCAGCAGCCAAGATCGTCCGGACAGGGGCACAGATACGCAGTATTTT. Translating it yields CASSQDRPDRGTDTQYF.

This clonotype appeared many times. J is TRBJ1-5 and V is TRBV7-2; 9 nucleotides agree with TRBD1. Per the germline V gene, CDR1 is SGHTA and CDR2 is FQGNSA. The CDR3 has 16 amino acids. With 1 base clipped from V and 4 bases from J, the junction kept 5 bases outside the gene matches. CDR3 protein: CASSLGAGTGNQPQHF. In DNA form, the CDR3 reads TGTGCCAGCAGCTTAGGGGCCGGGACAGGGAATCAGCCCCAGCATTTT.

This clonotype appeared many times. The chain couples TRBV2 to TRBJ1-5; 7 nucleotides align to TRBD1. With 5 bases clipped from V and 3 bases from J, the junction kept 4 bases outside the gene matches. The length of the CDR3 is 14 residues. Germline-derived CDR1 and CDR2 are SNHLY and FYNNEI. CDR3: CASSIQGYNQPQHF. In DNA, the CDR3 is TGTGCCAGCAGTATACAGGGGTACAATCAGCCCCAGCATTTT.

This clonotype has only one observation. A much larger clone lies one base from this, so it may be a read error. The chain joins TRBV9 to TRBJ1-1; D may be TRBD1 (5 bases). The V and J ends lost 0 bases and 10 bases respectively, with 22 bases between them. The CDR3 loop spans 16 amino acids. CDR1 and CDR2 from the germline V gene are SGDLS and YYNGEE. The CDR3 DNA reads TGTGCCAGCAGCGTAGCTACAGGACCGACTGGGTCTGGAGCTTTCTTT. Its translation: CASSVATGPTGSGAFF.